These T cell receptor beta chains were read from a single sample in a study of CD8 T cells in Susac syndrome. MiXCR, applied by TCRdb to the immunoSEQ multiplex PCR reads, yields one record per CDR3 protein. Of 50,000 or so distinct CDR3 sequences in the sample, roughly 93% were seen once. The specimen sequenced was CD8+ T cells from PBMCs. Receptor source: a human donor with multiple sclerosis. The CDR3 runs from the conserved cysteine through the conserved F or W. D genes are given only for firm matches. Size is stated for part of the rows, as once, few or many counts, or as a class when the clone is expanded.

v_gene: TRBV12-3/TRBV12-4; abundance: .; j_gene: TRBJ2-2; d_gene: .; CDR3nt: TGTGCCAGCAGTTCAGACACCGGGGAGCTGTTTTTT; CDR3aa: CASSSDTGELFF
v_gene: TRBV4-3; abundance: .; j_gene: TRBJ1-6; d_gene: TRBD1; CDR3nt: TGCGCCAGCAGCCAAGAGAGGACAGGTCCACGGGATTCACCCCTCCACTTT; CDR3aa: CASSQERTGPRDSPLHF
v_gene: TRBV11-2; abundance: .; j_gene: TRBJ2-7; d_gene: .; CDR3nt: TGTGCCAGCAGCTTAGGGCAGCCATCCTACGAGCAGTACTTC; CDR3aa: CASSLGQPSYEQYF
v_gene: TRBV5-4; abundance: once; j_gene: TRBJ2-7; d_gene: .; CDR3nt: TGTGCCAGCGCAGATAAACAGGGGAGGGAGCAGTACTTC; CDR3aa: CASADKQGREQYF
v_gene: TRBV12-3/TRBV12-4; abundance: .; j_gene: TRBJ1-2; d_gene: .; CDR3nt: TGTGCCAGCAGCTTAGGACCCGGGAGCGGCTACACCTTC; CDR3aa: CASSLGPGSGYTF
v_gene: TRBV4-3; abundance: .; j_gene: TRBJ2-7; d_gene: TRBD2; CDR3nt: TGCGCCAGCAGCCAAGGGACTAGCGGGGGGGTAACAGAGCAGTACTTC; CDR3aa: CASSQGTSGGVTEQYF
v_gene: TRBV12-3/TRBV12-4; abundance: few; j_gene: TRBJ2-3; d_gene: TRBD2; CDR3nt: TGTGCCAGCAGTTTACTAGCGGGGAGCACAGATACGCAGTATTTT; CDR3aa: CASSLLAGSTDTQYF
v_gene: TRBV27; abundance: .; j_gene: TRBJ2-7; d_gene: TRBD1; CDR3nt: TGTGCCAGCAGTTTATTAGGGACAGCCCGCTCCTACGAGCAGTACTTC; CDR3aa: CASSLLGTARSYEQYF
v_gene: TRBV2; abundance: .; j_gene: TRBJ1-5; d_gene: .; CDR3nt: TGTGCCAGCACCCATTTCCGGGATATAAATCAGCCCCAGCATTTT; CDR3aa: CASTHFRDINQPQHF
v_gene: TRBV20-1; abundance: once; j_gene: TRBJ1-2; d_gene: .; CDR3nt: TGCAGTGCCTCACGGCAGGCGCTTGAGCTTAACTATGGCTACACCTTC; CDR3aa: CSASRQALELNYGYTF
v_gene: TRBV5-4; abundance: .; j_gene: TRBJ2-7; d_gene: TRBD1; CDR3nt: TGTGCCAGCAGCCCGCGGACAGGCTTGGTGAGTTACGAGCAGTACTTC; CDR3aa: CASSPRTGLVSYEQYF
v_gene: TRBV5-6; abundance: .; j_gene: TRBJ1-5; d_gene: .; CDR3nt: TGTGCCAGCAGCTTGGGCGGCGGCGGGCAGGGTCAGCCCCAGCATTTT; CDR3aa: CASSLGGGGQGQPQHF
v_gene: TRBV7-8; abundance: .; j_gene: TRBJ1-2; d_gene: .; CDR3nt: TGTGCCAGCAGCTTAGGGGCCTGGTATGGCTACACCTTC; CDR3aa: CASSLGAWYGYTF
v_gene: TRBV4-1; abundance: .; j_gene: TRBJ1-2; d_gene: TRBD1; CDR3nt: TGCGCCAGCAGCCCTACAGGGGGCGATGGCTACACCTTC; CDR3aa: CASSPTGGDGYTF
v_gene: TRBV30; abundance: .; j_gene: TRBJ2-5; d_gene: .; CDR3nt: TGTGCCTGGGATATAACGGGACTGACACAAGAGACCCAGTACTTC; CDR3aa: CAWDITGLTQETQYF
v_gene: TRBV11-2; abundance: .; j_gene: TRBJ1-2; d_gene: TRBD1; CDR3nt: TGTGCCAGCAGCCCGACAGGGTATAAAGGCTACACCTTC; CDR3aa: CASSPTGYKGYTF
v_gene: TRBV2; abundance: .; j_gene: TRBJ2-3; d_gene: .; CDR3nt: TGTGCCAGCAGTCCCTACTATACAGATACGCAGTATTTT; CDR3aa: CASSPYYTDTQYF
v_gene: TRBV7-9; abundance: .; j_gene: TRBJ1-4; d_gene: .; CDR3nt: TGTGCCAGCAGCTTTCAGGATGGTGAAAAACTGTTTTTT; CDR3aa: CASSFQDGEKLFF
v_gene: TRBV7-2; abundance: .; j_gene: TRBJ2-1; d_gene: TRBD1; CDR3nt: TGTGCCAGCAGCCCCCATTCAAGCCTCAGGGGGAATGAGCAGTTCTTC; CDR3aa: CASSPHSSLRGNEQFF
v_gene: TRBV12-5; abundance: once; j_gene: TRBJ2-7; d_gene: .; CDR3nt: TGTGCTAGTGGTTTTTTCGGTCCCTACGAGCAGTACTTC; CDR3aa: CASGFFGPYEQYF
v_gene: TRBV30; abundance: once; j_gene: TRBJ2-1; d_gene: TRBD2; CDR3nt: TGTGCCTGGGGGCGGGGGGCCCTTGAGCAGTTCTTC; CDR3aa: CAWGRGALEQFF
v_gene: TRBV28; abundance: .; j_gene: TRBJ2-2; d_gene: .; CDR3nt: TGTGCCAGCAGCCTTCTTAGGGGTGCGGAGCTGTTTTTT; CDR3aa: CASSLLRGAELFF
v_gene: TRBV6-1; abundance: .; j_gene: TRBJ2-3; d_gene: .; CDR3nt: TGTGCCAGCAGTGAAGTGTTGGATACGCAGTATTTT; CDR3aa: CASSEVLDTQYF
v_gene: TRBV7-2; abundance: .; j_gene: TRBJ2-7; d_gene: .; CDR3nt: TGTGCCAGCAGCTTATCTTGGCAGGGGACGTACGAGCAGTACTTC; CDR3aa: CASSLSWQGTYEQYF
v_gene: TRBV11-1; abundance: .; j_gene: TRBJ1-1; d_gene: .; CDR3nt: TGTGCCAGCAGCCTCGGCCCAGGGAGCAACACTGAAGCTTTCTTT; CDR3aa: CASSLGPGSNTEAFF
v_gene: TRBV28; abundance: .; j_gene: TRBJ1-3; d_gene: .; CDR3nt: TGTGCCAGCAGTTTCCTCAGTCAGTCTGGAAACACCATATATTTT; CDR3aa: CASSFLSQSGNTIYF
v_gene: TRBV6-5; abundance: once; j_gene: TRBJ1-6; d_gene: .; CDR3nt: TGTGCCAGCAGTTACTCGACCCTCTATAATTCACCCCTCCACTTT; CDR3aa: CASSYSTLYNSPLHF
v_gene: TRBV11-2; abundance: .; j_gene: TRBJ2-4; d_gene: TRBD2; CDR3nt: TGTGCCAGCAGCTCCAGTCGGGGGGGCAAAAACATTCAGTACTTC; CDR3aa: CASSSSRGGKNIQYF
v_gene: TRBV4-3; abundance: .; j_gene: TRBJ2-4; d_gene: .; CDR3nt: TGCGCCAGCAGCCAAGAAGGTTCGTGGGGGGGCAGAGAAAACATTCAGTACTTC; CDR3aa: CASSQEGSWGGRENIQYF
v_gene: TRBV2; abundance: .; j_gene: TRBJ2-1; d_gene: TRBD1; CDR3nt: TGTGCCAGCAGGGGGGGTTGGGACAGGTTCCCCGAGGTTTCCTACAATGAGCAGTTCTTC; CDR3aa: CASRGGWDRFPEVSYNEQFF
v_gene: TRBV9; abundance: .; j_gene: TRBJ2-3; d_gene: .; CDR3nt: TGTGCCAGCAGCACCCGGAGGACAACTAGCACAGATACGCAGTATTTT; CDR3aa: CASSTRRTTSTDTQYF
v_gene: TRBV2; abundance: .; j_gene: TRBJ1-2; d_gene: .; CDR3nt: TGTGCCAGCAGTGTTGGGATAGGGGCAGAGTATGGCTACACCTTC; CDR3aa: CASSVGIGAEYGYTF
v_gene: TRBV10-3; abundance: .; j_gene: TRBJ1-2; d_gene: .; CDR3nt: TGTGCCACCCGGGACATTCTATTCTATGGCTACACCTTC; CDR3aa: CATRDILFYGYTF
v_gene: TRBV7-9; abundance: .; j_gene: TRBJ1-5; d_gene: .; CDR3nt: TGTGCCAGCAGGGAAGGGGGTGGCAATCAGCCCCAGCATTTT; CDR3aa: CASREGGGNQPQHF
v_gene: TRBV27; abundance: .; j_gene: TRBJ1-3; d_gene: .; CDR3nt: TGTGCCAGCAGTTTACTAGGGGGACCTGGAAACACCATATATTTT; CDR3aa: CASSLLGGPGNTIYF
v_gene: TRBV6-4; abundance: .; j_gene: TRBJ2-3; d_gene: .; CDR3nt: TGTGCCAGCAGAGACAGAGAAAGCACAGATACGCAGTATTTT; CDR3aa: CASRDRESTDTQYF
v_gene: TRBV28; abundance: once; j_gene: TRBJ1-6; d_gene: .; CDR3nt: TGTGCCAGCAGTTCCATCCAGATCGGTCTAGGATTCACCCTCCACTTT; CDR3aa: CASSSIQIGLGFTLHF
v_gene: TRBV29-1; abundance: .; j_gene: TRBJ2-1; d_gene: TRBD2; CDR3nt: TGCAGCGTCCTAAGCGGGGAGACCTACAATGAGCAGTTCTTC; CDR3aa: CSVLSGETYNEQFF
v_gene: TRBV28; abundance: .; j_gene: TRBJ1-6; d_gene: TRBD1; CDR3nt: TGTGCCAGCAGACCCGACAGGGAATTCGGTTCACCCCTCCACTTT; CDR3aa: CASRPDREFGSPLHF
v_gene: TRBV7-9; abundance: .; j_gene: TRBJ1-4; d_gene: .; CDR3nt: TGTGCCAGCAGCTTAAGACCGAAGGGGGAAAAACTGTTTTTT; CDR3aa: CASSLRPKGEKLFF
v_gene: TRBV3-1; abundance: .; j_gene: TRBJ2-1; d_gene: TRBD1; CDR3nt: TGTGCCAGCCGCGACAGGGAGTCCTACAATGAGCAGTTCTTC; CDR3aa: CASRDRESYNEQFF
v_gene: TRBV20-1; abundance: .; j_gene: TRBJ2-5; d_gene: .; CDR3nt: TGCAGTGCCGTGAGAGAGTTGTCAGAGACCCAGTACTTC; CDR3aa: CSAVRELSETQYF
v_gene: TRBV5-5; abundance: .; j_gene: TRBJ1-2; d_gene: .; CDR3nt: TGTGCCAGCAGCTTGGCCAAGGGTGCAGGGCCGCCCGAGGGCTACACCTTC; CDR3aa: CASSLAKGAGPPEGYTF
v_gene: TRBV7-9; abundance: .; j_gene: TRBJ1-4; d_gene: .; CDR3nt: TGTGCCAGCAGCTTAGGCGATGAAAAACTGTTTTTT; CDR3aa: CASSLGDEKLFF
v_gene: TRBV13; abundance: .; j_gene: TRBJ1-2; d_gene: .; CDR3nt: TGTGCCAGCAGCCTCCAGGGGACCGTATTCCATGGCTACACCTTC; CDR3aa: CASSLQGTVFHGYTF
v_gene: TRBV3-1; abundance: .; j_gene: TRBJ2-5; d_gene: .; CDR3nt: TGTGCCAGCAGCCAAGAGTTAGGGGGCGGGAGGACCCAGTACTTC; CDR3aa: CASSQELGGGRTQYF
v_gene: TRBV7-9; abundance: .; j_gene: TRBJ1-3; d_gene: TRBD1; CDR3nt: TGTGCCAGCAGCGGCCAGGGGGCTTTTGGAAACACCATATATTTT; CDR3aa: CASSGQGAFGNTIYF
v_gene: TRBV27; abundance: once; j_gene: TRBJ1-1; d_gene: .; CDR3nt: TGTGCCAGCGCTCCGGGCGGGCGGACTGAAGCTTTCTTT; CDR3aa: CASAPGGRTEAFF
v_gene: TRBV14; abundance: once; j_gene: TRBJ1-1; d_gene: .; CDR3nt: TGTGCCAGCAGCCAAGAGTGGGACACTGAAGCTTTCTTT; CDR3aa: CASSQEWDTEAFF